This entry is about one T cell receptor beta chain. Method: immunoSEQ multiplex PCR; TCRdb's copy keeps in-frame clones and lacks some. This sample has 700,000 to 750,000 clones, with approximately 85% found just once. This CDR3 comprises 14 residues. After removal of 4 bases from V and 4 bases from J, the junction contained 6 bases not matched to a gene. Per the germline V gene, CDR1 is SGHTA and CDR2 is FQGNSA. The sample is drawn from a study of shared T cell receptors in the human thymus. These data were likewise used in another study, on human thymus T cells. This second study notes: It was healthy Finnish infants having corrective surgery for congenital heart defects who were the donors. From resections taken during corrective heart surgery, the thymus tissue was obtained. There appeared to be biased usage of V and J genes in thymic and blood repertoires. Related research found strongly overlapping thymic repertoires in unrelated individuals.

The rearrangement uses TRBV7-2 and TRBJ1-2; 7 bases map to TRBD1. What was sequenced was thymocytes. The receptor was isolated from a girl under three years old with a congenital heart defect. The CDR3 spells CASSSPGQSYGYTF. CDR3 in DNA: TGTGCCAGCAGCTCCCCGGGACAGAGCTATGGCTACACCTTC.